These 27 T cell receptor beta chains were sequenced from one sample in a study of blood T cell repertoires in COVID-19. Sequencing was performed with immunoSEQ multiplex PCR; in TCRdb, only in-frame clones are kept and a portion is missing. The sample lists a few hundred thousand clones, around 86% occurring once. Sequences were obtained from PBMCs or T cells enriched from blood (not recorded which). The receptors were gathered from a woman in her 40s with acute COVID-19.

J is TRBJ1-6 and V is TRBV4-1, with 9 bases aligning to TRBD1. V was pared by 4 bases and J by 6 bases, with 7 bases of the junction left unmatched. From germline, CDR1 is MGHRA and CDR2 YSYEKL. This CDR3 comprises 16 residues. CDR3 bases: TGCGCCAGCAGCCGGACAGGGGCGGATCGTAATTCACCCCTCCACTTT. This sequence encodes CASSRTGADRNSPLHF.

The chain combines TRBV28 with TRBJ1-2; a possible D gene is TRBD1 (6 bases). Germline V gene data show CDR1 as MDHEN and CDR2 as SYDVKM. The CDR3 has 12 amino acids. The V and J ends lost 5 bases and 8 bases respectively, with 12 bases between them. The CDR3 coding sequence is TGTGCCAGCAGTGGGAACAGGGAAGGCTACACCTTC. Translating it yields CASSGNREGYTF.

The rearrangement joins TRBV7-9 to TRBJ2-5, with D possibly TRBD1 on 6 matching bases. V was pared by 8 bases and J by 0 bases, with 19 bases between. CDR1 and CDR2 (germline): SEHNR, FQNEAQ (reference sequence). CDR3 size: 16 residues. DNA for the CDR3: TGTGCCAGCTCAACCCTTCCGGGACACTACCAAGAGACCCAGTACTTC. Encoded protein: CASSTLPGHYQETQYF.

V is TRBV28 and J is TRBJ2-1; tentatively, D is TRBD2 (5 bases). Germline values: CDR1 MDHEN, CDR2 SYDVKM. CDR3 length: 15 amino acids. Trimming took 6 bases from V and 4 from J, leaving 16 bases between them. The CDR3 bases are TGTGCCAGCAGCCCGAGGGCAGTTAGTTACAATGAGCAGTTCTTC. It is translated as CASSPRAVSYNEQFF.

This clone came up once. CDR3 amino acids: CASSALPGHNVLGTQYF. CDR3 sequence (DNA): TGTGCCAGCAGCGCTCTACCGGGACACAATGTCCTGGGGACCCAGTACTTC. The rearrangement uses TRBV7-2 and TRBJ2-5; possibly TRBD1 for D (6 bases). Germline V gene data show CDR1 as SGHTA and CDR2 as FQGNSA. The CDR3 totals 17 residues. Trimming removed 5 bases from V and 7 bases from J, with 26 bases in between.

CDR3 DNA sequence: TGTGCCAGCAGCCAAGCTCCTGGGGCCCACGAGCAGTACTTC. Its translation: CASSQAPGAHEQYF. This chain joins TRBV4-2 and TRBJ2-7; D may be TRBD1 (5 bases). V was trimmed by 1 base and J by 5 bases, leaving 12 bases between them. Germline assignment: CDR1 LGHNA and CDR2 YNFKEQ. This CDR3 contains 14 residues.

The CDR3 region is CASSEAGANYGYTF. In nucleotides, the CDR3 is TGCGCCAGCAGTGAGGCAGGGGCTAACTATGGCTACACCTTC. This rearrangement joins TRBV10-2 to TRBJ1-2; D might be TRBD1 (6 bases). Germline-derived CDR1 and CDR2 are WSHSY and SAAADI. Trimming removed 2 bases from V and 0 bases from J, with 7 bases in between. The CDR3 totals 14 residues.

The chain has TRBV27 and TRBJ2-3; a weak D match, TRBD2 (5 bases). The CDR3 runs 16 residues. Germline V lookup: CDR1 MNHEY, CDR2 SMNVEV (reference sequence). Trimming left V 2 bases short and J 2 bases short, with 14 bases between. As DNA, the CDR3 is TGTGCCAGCAGTTTACAGGAGGCCGCCAACACAGATACGCAGTATTTT. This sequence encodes CASSLQEAANTDTQYF.

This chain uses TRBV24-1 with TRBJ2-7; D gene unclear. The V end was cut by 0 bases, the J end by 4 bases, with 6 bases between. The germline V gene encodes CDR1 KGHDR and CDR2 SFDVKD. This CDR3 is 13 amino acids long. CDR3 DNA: TGTGCCACCAGTGATTTGGCCGGGTACGAGCAGTACTTC. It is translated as CATSDLAGYEQYF.

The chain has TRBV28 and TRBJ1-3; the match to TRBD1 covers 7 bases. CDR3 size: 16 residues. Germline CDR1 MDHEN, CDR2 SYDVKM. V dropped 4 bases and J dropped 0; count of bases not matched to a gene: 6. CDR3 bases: TGTGCCAGCAGTTGGGGACAGCTAGCCTCTGGAAACACCATATATTTT. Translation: CASSWGQLASGNTIYF.

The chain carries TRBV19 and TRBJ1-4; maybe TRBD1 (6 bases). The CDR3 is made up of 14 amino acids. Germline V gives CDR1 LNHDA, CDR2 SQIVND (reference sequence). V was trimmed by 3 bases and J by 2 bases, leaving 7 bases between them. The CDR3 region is CASSIGQTNEKLFF. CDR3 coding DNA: TGTGCCAGTAGTATCGGACAGACTAATGAAAAACTGTTTTTT.

This CDR3 is CASSPPTGPGTGANVLTF. The CDR3, as DNA: TGTGCCAGCTCACCACCGACAGGGCCAGGAACTGGGGCCAACGTCCTGACTTTC. The chain has TRBV18 and TRBJ2-6; 7 bases are shared with TRBD1. The CDR3 covers 18 residues. Unmatched junction bases numbered 7, after V lost 0 bases and J lost 2 bases. Germline assignment: CDR1 KGHSH and CDR2 LQKENI.

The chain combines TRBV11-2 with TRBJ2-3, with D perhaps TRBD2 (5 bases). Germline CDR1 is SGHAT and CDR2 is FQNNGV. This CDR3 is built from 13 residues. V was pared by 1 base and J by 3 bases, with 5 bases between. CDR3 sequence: CASSLGRTDTQYF. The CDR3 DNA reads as TGTGCCAGCAGCTTAGGGAGGACAGATACGCAGTATTTT.

This CDR3 reads CASTTGGNYGYTF. The CDR3, as DNA: TGTGCCAGCACCACCGGCGGGAACTATGGCTACACCTTC. The chain employs TRBV28 and TRBJ1-2; D is uncertain. Germline CDR1 is MDHEN and CDR2 is SYDVKM. V was clipped by 7 bases and J by 2 bases, with 11 bases between them. The CDR3 has 13 amino acids.

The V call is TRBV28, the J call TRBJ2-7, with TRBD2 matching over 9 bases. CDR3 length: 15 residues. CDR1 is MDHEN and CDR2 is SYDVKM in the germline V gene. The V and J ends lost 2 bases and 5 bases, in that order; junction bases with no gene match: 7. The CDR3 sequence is CASSLVSSGINEQYF. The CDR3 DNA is TGTGCCAGCAGTTTAGTGTCTAGCGGGATCAACGAGCAGTACTTC.

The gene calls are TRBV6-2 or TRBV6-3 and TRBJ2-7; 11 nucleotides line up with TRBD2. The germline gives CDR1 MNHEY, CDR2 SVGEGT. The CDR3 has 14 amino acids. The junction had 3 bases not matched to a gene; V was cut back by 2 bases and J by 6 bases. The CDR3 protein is CASSYAGTSGEQYF. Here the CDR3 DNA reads TGTGCCAGCAGTTACGCCGGGACTAGCGGCGAGCAGTACTTC.

The DNA for the CDR3 is TGTGCCAGCAGCGTAGAGGGACAGGGGGCCTACGAGCAGTACTTC. It encodes CASSVEGQGAYEQYF. V gene TRBV9 combines with J gene TRBJ2-7; 11 bases match TRBD1. The germline CDR1 and CDR2 sequences are SGDLS and YYNGEE. The CDR3 spans 15 residues. J gave up 2 bases and V 0 bases, and 1 base lay outside the gene matches.

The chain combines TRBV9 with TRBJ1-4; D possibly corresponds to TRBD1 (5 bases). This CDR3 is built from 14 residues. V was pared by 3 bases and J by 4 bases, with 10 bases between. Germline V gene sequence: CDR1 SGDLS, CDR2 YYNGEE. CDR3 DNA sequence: TGTGCCAGCAGCGCGACAGTTATTAATGAAAAACTGTTTTTT. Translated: CASSATVINEKLFF.

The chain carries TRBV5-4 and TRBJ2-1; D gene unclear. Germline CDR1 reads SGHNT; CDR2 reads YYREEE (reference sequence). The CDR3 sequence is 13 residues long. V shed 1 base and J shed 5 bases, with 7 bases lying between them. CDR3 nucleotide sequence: TGTGCCAGCAGCTTGCCTAGTAACAATGAGCAGTTCTTC. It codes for CASSLPSNNEQFF.

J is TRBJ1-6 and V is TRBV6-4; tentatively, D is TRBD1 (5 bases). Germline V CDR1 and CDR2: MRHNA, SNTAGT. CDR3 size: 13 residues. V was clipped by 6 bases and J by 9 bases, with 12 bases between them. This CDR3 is CASRPGVFSPLHF. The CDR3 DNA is TGTGCCAGCAGGCCGGGGGTTTTTTCACCCCTCCACTTT.

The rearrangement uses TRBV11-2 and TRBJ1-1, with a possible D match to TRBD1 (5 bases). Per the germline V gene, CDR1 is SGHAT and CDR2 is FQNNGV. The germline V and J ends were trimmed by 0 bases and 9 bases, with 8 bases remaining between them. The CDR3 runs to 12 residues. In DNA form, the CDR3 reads TGTGCCAGCAGCTTAGACACAGGAAAAGCTTTCTTT. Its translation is CASSLDTGKAFF. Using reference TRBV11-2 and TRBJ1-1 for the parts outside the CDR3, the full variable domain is EAGVAQSPRYKIIEKRQSVAFWCNPISGHATLYWYQQILGQGPKLLIQFQNNGVVDDSQLPKDRFSAERLKGVDSTLKIQPAKLEDSAVYLCASSLDTGKAFFGQGTRLTVV.

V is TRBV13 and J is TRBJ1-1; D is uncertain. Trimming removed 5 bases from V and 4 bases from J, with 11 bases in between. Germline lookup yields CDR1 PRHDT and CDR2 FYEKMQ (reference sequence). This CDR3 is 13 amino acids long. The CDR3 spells CASSPGRGTEAFF. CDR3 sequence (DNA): TGTGCCAGCAGCCCCGGGCGGGGCACTGAAGCTTTCTTT.

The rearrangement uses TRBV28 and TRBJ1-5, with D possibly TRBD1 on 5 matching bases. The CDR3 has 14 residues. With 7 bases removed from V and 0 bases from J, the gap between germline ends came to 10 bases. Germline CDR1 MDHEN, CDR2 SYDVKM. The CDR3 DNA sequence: TGTGCCAGCATGGGGGGGAATAGCAATCAGCCCCAGCATTTT. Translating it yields CASMGGNSNQPQHF.

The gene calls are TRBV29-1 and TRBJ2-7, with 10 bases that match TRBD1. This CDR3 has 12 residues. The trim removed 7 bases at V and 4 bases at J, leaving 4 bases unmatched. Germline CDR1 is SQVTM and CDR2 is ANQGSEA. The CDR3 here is CSARTGGYEQYF. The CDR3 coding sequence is TGCAGCGCCCGGACAGGGGGTTACGAGCAGTACTTC.

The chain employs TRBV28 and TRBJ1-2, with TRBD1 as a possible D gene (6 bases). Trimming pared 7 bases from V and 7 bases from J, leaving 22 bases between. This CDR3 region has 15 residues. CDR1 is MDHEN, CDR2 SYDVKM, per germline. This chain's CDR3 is CASNVHSVQGTGYTF. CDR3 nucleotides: TGTGCCAGCAACGTACACAGCGTACAGGGAACTGGCTACACCTTC.

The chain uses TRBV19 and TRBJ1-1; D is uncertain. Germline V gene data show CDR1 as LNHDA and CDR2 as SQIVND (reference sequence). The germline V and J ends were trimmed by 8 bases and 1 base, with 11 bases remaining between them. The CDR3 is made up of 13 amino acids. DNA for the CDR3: TGTGCCAGTCGACACACCTCGAACACTGAAGCTTTCTTT. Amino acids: CASRHTSNTEAFF. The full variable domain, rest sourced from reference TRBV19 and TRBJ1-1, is DGGITQSPKYLFRKEGQNVTLSCEQNLNHDAMYWYRQDPGQGLRLIYYSQIVNDFQKGDIAEGYSVSREKKESFPLTVTSAQKNPTAFYLCASRHTSNTEAFFGQGTRLTVV.

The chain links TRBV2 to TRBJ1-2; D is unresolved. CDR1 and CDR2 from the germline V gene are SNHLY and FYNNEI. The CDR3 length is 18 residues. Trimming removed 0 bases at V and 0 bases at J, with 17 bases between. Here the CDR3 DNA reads TGTGCCAGCAGTGAAGCGCTTACGTTAAGCGGAGCTAACTATGGCTACACCTTC. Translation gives CASSEALTLSGANYGYTF.